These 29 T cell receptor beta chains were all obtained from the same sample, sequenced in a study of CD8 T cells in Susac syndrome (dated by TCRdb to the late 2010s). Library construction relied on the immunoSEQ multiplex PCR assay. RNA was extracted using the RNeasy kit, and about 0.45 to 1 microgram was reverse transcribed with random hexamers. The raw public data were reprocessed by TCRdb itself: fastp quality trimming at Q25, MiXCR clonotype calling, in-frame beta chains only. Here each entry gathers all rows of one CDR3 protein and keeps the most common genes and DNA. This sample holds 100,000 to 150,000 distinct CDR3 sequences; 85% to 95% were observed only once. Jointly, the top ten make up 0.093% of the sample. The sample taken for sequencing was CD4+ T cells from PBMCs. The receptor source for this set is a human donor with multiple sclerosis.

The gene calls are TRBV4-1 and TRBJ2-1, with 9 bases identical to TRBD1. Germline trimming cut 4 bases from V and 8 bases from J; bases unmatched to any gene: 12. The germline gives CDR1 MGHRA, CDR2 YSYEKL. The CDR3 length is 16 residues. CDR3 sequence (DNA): TGCGCCAGCAGCCTCATCCGACAGGGGGGTCGCGATGAGCAGTTCTTC. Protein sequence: CASSLIRQGGRDEQFF.

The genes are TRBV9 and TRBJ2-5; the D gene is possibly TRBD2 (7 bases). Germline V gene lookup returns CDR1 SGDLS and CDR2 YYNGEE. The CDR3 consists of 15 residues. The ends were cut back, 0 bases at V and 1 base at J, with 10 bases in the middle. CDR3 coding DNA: TGTGCCAGCAGCGTAGCCGCGGGGGCCCAAGAGACCCAGTACTTC. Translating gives CASSVAAGAQETQYF. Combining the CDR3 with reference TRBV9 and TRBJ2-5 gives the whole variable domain DSGVTQTPKHLITATGQRVTLRCSPRSGDLSVYWYQQSLDQGLQFLIQYYNGEERAKGNILERFSAQQFPDLHSELNLSSLELGDSALYFCASSVAAGAQETQYFGPGTRLLVL.

CDR3 region: CASSLGGQGSDEQFF. CDR3 DNA sequence: TGTGCCAGCAGCTTGGGAGGACAGGGGTCAGATGAGCAGTTCTTC. This sequence joins TRBV5-4 and TRBJ2-1; 9 nucleotides match TRBD1. Germline lookup yields CDR1 SGHNT and CDR2 YYREEE (reference sequence). V lost 0 bases to trimming and J lost 8 bases; unmatched junction nucleotides: 6. This CDR3 is 15 amino acids long.

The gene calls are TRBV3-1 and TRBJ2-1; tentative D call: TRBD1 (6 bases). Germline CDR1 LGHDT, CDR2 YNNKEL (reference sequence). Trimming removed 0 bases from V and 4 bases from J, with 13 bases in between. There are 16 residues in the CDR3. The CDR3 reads CASSQDEGVGYNEQFF. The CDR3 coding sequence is TGTGCCAGCAGCCAAGATGAGGGGGTCGGGTACAATGAGCAGTTCTTC.

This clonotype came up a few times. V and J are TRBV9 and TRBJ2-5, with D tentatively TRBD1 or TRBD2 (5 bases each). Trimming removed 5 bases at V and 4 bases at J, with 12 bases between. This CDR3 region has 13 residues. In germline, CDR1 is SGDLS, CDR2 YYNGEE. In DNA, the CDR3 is TGTGCCAGCAGTCGTCGGGACCCAGAGACCCAGTACTTC. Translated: CASSRRDPETQYF. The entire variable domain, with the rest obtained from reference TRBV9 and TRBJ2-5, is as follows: DSGVTQTPKHLITATGQRVTLRCSPRSGDLSVYWYQQSLDQGLQFLIQYYNGEERAKGNILERFSAQQFPDLHSELNLSSLELGDSALYFCASSRRDPETQYFGPGTRLLVL.

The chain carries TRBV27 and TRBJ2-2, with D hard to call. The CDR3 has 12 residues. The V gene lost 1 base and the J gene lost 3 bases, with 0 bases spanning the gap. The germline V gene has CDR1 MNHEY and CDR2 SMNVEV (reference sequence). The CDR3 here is CASSLYTGELFF. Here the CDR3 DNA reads TGTGCCAGCAGTTTATACACCGGGGAGCTGTTTTTT.

This CDR3 is CASSLSGVGEQYF. DNA of the CDR3: TGTGCCAGCAGCTTATCGGGGGTCGGGGAGCAGTACTTC. This chain joins TRBV7-9 and TRBJ2-7; D may be TRBD2 (6 bases). The ends were cut back, 2 bases at V and 7 bases at J, with 12 bases in the middle. The CDR3 loop spans 13 amino acids. Germline CDR1 reads SEHNR; CDR2 reads FQNEAQ (reference sequence).

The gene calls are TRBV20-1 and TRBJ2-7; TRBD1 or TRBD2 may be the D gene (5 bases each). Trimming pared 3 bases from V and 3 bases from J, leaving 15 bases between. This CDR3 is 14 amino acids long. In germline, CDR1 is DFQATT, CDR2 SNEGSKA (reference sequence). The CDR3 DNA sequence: TGCAGTGCTAGCCCTCTTGGGGGTAACTACGAGCAGTACTTC. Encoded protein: CSASPLGGNYEQYF.

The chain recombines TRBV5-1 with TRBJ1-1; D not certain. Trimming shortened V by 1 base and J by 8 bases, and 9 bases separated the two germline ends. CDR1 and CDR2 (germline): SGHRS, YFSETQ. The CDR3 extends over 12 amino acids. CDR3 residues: CASSLQGSEAFF. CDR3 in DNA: TGCGCCAGCAGCTTGCAAGGGTCAGAAGCTTTCTTT.

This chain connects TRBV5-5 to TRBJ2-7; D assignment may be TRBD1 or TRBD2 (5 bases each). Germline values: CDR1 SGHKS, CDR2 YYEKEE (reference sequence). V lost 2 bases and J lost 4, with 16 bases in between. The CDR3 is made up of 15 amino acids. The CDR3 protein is CASSFFVGTSYEQYF. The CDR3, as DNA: TGTGCCAGCAGCTTCTTTGTAGGGACGTCTTACGAGCAGTACTTC. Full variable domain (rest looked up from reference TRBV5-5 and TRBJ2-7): DAGVTQSPTHLIKTRGQQVTLRCSPISGHKSVSWYQQVLGQGPQFIFQYYEKEERGRGNFPDRFSARQFPNYSSELNVNALLLGDSALYLCASSFFVGTSYEQYFGPGTRLTVT.

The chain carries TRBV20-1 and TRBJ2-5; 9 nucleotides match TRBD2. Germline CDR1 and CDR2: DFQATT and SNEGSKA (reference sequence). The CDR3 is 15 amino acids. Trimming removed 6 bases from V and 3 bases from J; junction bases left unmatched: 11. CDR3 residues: CSAPRAAGGEETQYF. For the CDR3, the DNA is TGCAGTGCCCCACGGGCGGCGGGGGGGGAAGAGACCCAGTACTTC.

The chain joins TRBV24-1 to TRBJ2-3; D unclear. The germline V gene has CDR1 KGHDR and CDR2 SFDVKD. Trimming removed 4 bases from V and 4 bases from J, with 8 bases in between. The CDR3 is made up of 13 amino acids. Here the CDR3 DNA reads TGTGCCACCAGTGAGGTTGCACCAGATACGCAGTATTTT. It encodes CATSEVAPDTQYF.

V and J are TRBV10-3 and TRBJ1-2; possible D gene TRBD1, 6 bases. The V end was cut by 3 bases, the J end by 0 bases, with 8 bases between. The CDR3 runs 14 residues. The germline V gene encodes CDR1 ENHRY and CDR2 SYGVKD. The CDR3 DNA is TGTGCCATCAGTGAAGGACAGCCTAACTATGGCTACACCTTC. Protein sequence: CAISEGQPNYGYTF.

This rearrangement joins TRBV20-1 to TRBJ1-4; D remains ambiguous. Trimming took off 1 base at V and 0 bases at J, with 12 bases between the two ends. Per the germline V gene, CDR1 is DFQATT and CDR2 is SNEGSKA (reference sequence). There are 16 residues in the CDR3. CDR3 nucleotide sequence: TGCAGTGCTAGAGCCAGTCAAAGAACAACTAATGAAAAACTGTTTTTT. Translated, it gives CSARASQRTTNEKLFF.

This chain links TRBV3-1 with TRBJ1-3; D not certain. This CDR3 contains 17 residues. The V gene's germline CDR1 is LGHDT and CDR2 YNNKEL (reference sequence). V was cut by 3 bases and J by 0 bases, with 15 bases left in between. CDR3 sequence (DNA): TGTGCCAGCAGCCAGGTTACCGGAGGCAGCTCTGGAAACACCATATATTTT. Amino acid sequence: CASSQVTGGSSGNTIYF.

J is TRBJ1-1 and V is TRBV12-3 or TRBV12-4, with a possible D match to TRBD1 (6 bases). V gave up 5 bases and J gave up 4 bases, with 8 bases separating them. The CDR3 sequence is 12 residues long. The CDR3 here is CASSGQTTEAFF. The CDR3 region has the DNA TGTGCCAGCAGTGGACAGACCACTGAAGCTTTCTTT.

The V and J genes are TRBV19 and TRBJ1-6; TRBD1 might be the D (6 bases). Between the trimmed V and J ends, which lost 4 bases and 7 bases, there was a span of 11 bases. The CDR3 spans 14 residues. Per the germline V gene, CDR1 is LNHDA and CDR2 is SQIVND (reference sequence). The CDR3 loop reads CASSTLQGNSPLHF. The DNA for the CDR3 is TGTGCCAGTAGTACATTACAGGGAAATTCACCCCTCCACTTT.

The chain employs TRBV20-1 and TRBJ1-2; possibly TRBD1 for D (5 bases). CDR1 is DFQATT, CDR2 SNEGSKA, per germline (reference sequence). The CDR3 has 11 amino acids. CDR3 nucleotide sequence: TGCAGGGCGCCGGGGGAGGGGTTTGGGACCTTC. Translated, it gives CRAPGEGFGTF.

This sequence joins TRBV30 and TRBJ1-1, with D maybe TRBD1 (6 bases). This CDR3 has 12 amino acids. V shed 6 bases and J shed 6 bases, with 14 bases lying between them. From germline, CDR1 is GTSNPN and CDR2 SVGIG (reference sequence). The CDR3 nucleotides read TGTGCCTGTAAGGCGGGGGCGGCTGAAGCTTTCTTT. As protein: CACKAGAAEAFF.

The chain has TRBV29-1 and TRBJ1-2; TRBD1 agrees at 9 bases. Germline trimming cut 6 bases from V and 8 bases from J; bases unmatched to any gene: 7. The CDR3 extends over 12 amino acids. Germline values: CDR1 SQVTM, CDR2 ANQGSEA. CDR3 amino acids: CSVKQGARGYTF. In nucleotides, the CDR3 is TGCAGCGTGAAACAGGGGGCGCGGGGCTACACCTTC.

The CDR3 protein is CASSQVAGGTEAFF. The CDR3 DNA sequence: TGTGCCAGCAGCCAAGTTGCAGGGGGCACTGAAGCTTTCTTT. The chain employs TRBV3-1 and TRBJ1-1, with TRBD1 matching over 7 bases. The CDR3 loop spans 14 amino acids. The V and J ends lost 1 base and 4 bases, in that order; junction bases with no gene match: 3. Germline-derived CDR1 and CDR2 are LGHDT and YNNKEL (reference sequence). The variable domain in full, completed from reference TRBV3-1 and TRBJ1-1, reads DTAVSQTPKYLVTQMGNDKSIKCEQNLGHDTMYWYKQDSKKFLKIMFSYNNKELIINETVPNRFSPKSPDKAHLNLHINSLELGDSAVYFCASSQVAGGTEAFFGQGTRLTVV.

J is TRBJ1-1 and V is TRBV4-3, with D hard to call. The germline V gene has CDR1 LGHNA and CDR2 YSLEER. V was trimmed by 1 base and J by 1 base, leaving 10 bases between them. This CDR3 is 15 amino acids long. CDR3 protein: CASSQAPGRNTEAFF. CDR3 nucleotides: TGCGCCAGCAGCCAAGCCCCGGGTCGGAACACTGAAGCTTTCTTT.

The CDR3 region has the DNA TGTGCCAGCAGCCAAGGGGTTCTGGGGACGCGCTTTATCCACGAGCAGTACTTC. It encodes CASSQGVLGTRFIHEQYF. J is TRBJ2-7 and V is TRBV3-1; the D gene could be TRBD1 or TRBD2 (5 bases each). V lost 1 base to trimming and J lost 5 bases, with 24 bases between them. The CDR3 has 18 amino acids. Per the germline V gene, CDR1 is LGHDT and CDR2 is YNNKEL (reference sequence).

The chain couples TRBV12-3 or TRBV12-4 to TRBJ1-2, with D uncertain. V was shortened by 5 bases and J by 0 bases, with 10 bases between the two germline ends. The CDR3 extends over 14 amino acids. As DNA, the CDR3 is TGTGCCAGCAGTCCCAGGTTGACTAACTATGGCTACACCTTC. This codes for CASSPRLTNYGYTF.

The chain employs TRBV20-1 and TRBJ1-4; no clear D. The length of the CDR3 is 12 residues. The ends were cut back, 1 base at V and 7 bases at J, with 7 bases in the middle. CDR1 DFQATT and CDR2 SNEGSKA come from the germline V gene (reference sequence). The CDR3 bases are TGCAGTGCTAGAGTCCCGCCTGAAAAACTGTTTTTT. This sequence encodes CSARVPPEKLFF.

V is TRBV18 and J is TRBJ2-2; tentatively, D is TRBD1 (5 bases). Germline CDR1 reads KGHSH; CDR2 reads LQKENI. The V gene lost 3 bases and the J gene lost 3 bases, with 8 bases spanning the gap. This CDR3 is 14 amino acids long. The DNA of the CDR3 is TGTGCCAGCTCACCGGACACCCACACCGGGGAGCTGTTTTTT. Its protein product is CASSPDTHTGELFF.

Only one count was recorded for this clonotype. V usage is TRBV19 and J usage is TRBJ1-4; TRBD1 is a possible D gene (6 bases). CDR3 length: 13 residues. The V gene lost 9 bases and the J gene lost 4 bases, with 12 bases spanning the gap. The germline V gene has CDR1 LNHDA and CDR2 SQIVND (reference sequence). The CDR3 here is CASSGTNNEKLFF. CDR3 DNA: TGTGCCAGCTCCGGGACAAATAATGAAAAACTGTTTTTT.

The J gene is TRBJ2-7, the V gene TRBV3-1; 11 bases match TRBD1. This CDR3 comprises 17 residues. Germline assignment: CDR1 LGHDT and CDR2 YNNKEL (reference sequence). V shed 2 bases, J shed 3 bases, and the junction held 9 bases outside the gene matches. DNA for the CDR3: TGTGCCAGCAGCCAAATCTTGGGGACAGGGGGTAGCTACGAGCAGTACTTC. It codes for CASSQILGTGGSYEQYF.

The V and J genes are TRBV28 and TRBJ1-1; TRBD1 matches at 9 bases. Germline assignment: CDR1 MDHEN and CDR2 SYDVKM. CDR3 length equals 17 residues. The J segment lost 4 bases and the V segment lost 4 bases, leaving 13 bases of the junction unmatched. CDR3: CASSSGTLGQGITEAFF. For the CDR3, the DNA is TGTGCCAGCAGTTCTGGTACCCTGGGACAGGGTATCACTGAAGCTTTCTTT. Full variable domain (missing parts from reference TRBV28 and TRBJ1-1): DVKVTQSSRYLVKRTGEKVFLECVQDMDHENMFWYRQDPGLGLRLIYFSYDVKMKEKGDIPEGYSVSREKKERFSLILESASTNQTSMYLCASSSGTLGQGITEAFFGQGTRLTVV.